The 9 T cell receptor beta chains below come from one sample, sequenced in a study of response to subunit inactivated influenza vaccine. From the RT-PCR reads, TCRdb called clonotypes with MiXCR, one entry per CDR3 protein. The sample has some 600,000 distinct CDR3 sequences, less than 15% seen once. This sample comprised PBMCs from blood, obtained 14 to 15 days before vaccination. These receptors all come from a man in his forties or fifties who received an inactivated influenza vaccine.

The table lists this clonotype with many counts. This sequence joins TRBV12-3 or TRBV12-4 and TRBJ2-7, with D possibly TRBD1 on 5 matching bases. The CDR3 runs 15 residues. Trimming left V 1 base short and J 0 bases short, with 10 bases between. CDR3 residues: CASSLEAGPSYEQYF. The CDR3 bases are TGTGCCAGCAGTTTAGAAGCAGGGCCCTCCTACGAGCAGTACTTC.

This clonotype was recorded at least ten times. The chain carries TRBV9 and TRBJ2-6, with 8 bases identical to TRBD1. Looked up from germline, CDR1 is SGDLS and CDR2 is YYNGEE. The length of the CDR3 is 17 residues. V shed 1 base, J shed 4 bases, and the junction held 7 bases outside the gene matches. The CDR3 here is CASSVSTGASGANVLTF. CDR3 coding DNA: TGTGCCAGCAGCGTATCGACAGGGGCTTCAGGGGCCAACGTCCTGACTTTC.

This clonotype was detected a few times. V gene TRBV6-5 combines with J gene TRBJ2-1, with 7 bases aligning to TRBD2. After removal of 4 bases from V and 9 bases from J, the junction contained 9 bases not matched to a gene. The CDR3 has 14 residues. CDR1 and CDR2 (germline): MNHEY, SVGAGI. CDR3 DNA: TGTGCCAGCAGTTCGGGACTAATCAGTACTGAGCAGTTCTTC. Its translation is CASSSGLISTEQFF.

The CDR3 DNA reads TGCAGTGCCCAGGACCTCAAGGGGGAAAAACTGTTTTTT. Its protein product is CSAQDLKGEKLFF. The chain recombines TRBV20-1 with TRBJ1-4; D possibly corresponds to TRBD1 (5 bases). The length of the CDR3 is 13 residues. Germline values: CDR1 DFQATT, CDR2 SNEGSKA (reference sequence). Trimming removed 6 bases at V and 8 bases at J, with 16 bases between.

V and J are TRBV5-1 and TRBJ2-1; a possible D gene is TRBD2 (7 bases). The CDR3 runs to 20 residues. The V gene lost 0 bases and the J gene lost 4 bases, with 26 bases spanning the gap. In germline, CDR1 is SGHRS, CDR2 YFSETQ. The CDR3 protein is CASSLELGRGLPPLYNEQFF. In DNA, the CDR3 is TGCGCCAGCAGCTTGGAGCTGGGGCGGGGGCTTCCCCCCCTATACAATGAGCAGTTCTTC. Based on the CDR3 plus reference TRBV5-1 and TRBJ2-1, the full variable domain is KAGVTQTPRYLIKTRGQQVTLSCSPISGHRSVSWYQQTPGQGLQFLFEYFSETQRNKGNFPGRFSGRQFSNSRSEMNVSTLELGDSALYLCASSLELGRGLPPLYNEQFFGPGTRLTVL.

This clonotype was picked up many times. J is TRBJ2-3 and V is TRBV28; TRBD2 aligns across 9 bases. Trimming removed 7 bases from V and 2 bases from J; junction bases left unmatched: 7. The length of the CDR3 is 15 residues. Per germline, CDR1 MDHEN and CDR2 SYDVKM. CDR3: CASTEASGNTDTQYF. DNA for the CDR3: TGTGCCAGCACGGAGGCTAGCGGGAACACAGATACGCAGTATTTT.

V is TRBV4-2 and J is TRBJ2-1, with 8 bases fitting TRBD2. The CDR3 spans 18 residues. Unmatched junction bases numbered 16, after V lost 0 bases and J lost 9 bases. Germline assignment: CDR1 LGHNA and CDR2 YNFKEQ. CDR3 region: CASSQEAIRRTSRSEQFF. For the CDR3, the DNA is TGTGCCAGCAGCCAAGAAGCGATCCGAAGGACTAGCCGAAGTGAGCAGTTCTTC.

This clonotype was detected a few times. The chain employs TRBV20-1 and TRBJ2-3; 9 bases map to TRBD2. CDR3 size: 15 residues. Looked up from germline, CDR1 is DFQATT and CDR2 is SNEGSKA (reference sequence). With V trimmed by 5 bases and J by 4 bases, 10 bases remained unmatched. The CDR3 here is CSAYRGRAFADTQYF. CDR3 coding DNA: TGCAGTGCTTACCGCGGGAGGGCCTTCGCAGATACGCAGTATTTT.

This clonotype was observed many times. The V call is TRBV29-1, the J call TRBJ2-6; 8 positions agree with TRBD1. The CDR3 is 14 residues long. After removal of 5 bases from V and 4 bases from J, the junction contained 4 bases not matched to a gene. Germline V lookup: CDR1 SQVTM, CDR2 ANQGSEA. CDR3 protein: CSVLRGQGANVLTF. CDR3 in DNA: TGCAGCGTTCTCAGGGGGCAGGGGGCCAACGTCCTGACTTTC. The full variable domain, its missing parts supplied by reference TRBV29-1 and TRBJ2-6, is SAVISQKPSRDICQRGTSLTIQCQVDSQVTMMFWYRQQPGQSLTLIATANQGSEATYESGFVIDKFPISRPNLTFSTLTVSNMSPEDSSIYLCSVLRGQGANVLTFGAGSRLTVL.